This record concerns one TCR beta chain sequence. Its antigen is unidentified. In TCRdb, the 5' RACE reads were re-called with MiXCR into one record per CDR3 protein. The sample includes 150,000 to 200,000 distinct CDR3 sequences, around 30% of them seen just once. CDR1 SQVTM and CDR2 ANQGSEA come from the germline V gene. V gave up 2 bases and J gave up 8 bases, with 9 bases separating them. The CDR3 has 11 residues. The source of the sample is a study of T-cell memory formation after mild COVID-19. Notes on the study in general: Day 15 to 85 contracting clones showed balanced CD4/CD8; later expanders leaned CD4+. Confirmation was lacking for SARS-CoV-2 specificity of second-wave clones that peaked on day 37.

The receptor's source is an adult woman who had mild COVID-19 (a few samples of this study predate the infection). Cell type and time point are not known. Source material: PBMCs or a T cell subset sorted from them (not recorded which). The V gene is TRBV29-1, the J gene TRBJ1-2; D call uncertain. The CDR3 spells CSVEWQDGYTF. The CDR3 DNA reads TGCAGCGTTGAATGGCAGGACGGCTACACCTTC.